The clone carrying this TCR beta chain was recorded once. Germline values: CDR1 SGHKS, CDR2 YYEKEE (reference sequence). The CDR3 totals 15 residues. Trimming left V 4 bases short and J 2 bases short, with 16 bases between. The entry originates in a study of T-cell reconstitution after alpha-beta-depleted transplantation in children. Construction of the TCRbeta library involved unique molecular identifiers. MiXCR, applied by TCRdb to the PCR reads, yields one record per CDR3 protein. The sample shows approximately 240,000 distinct CDR3 sequences, roughly a tenth of them seen only once. Sequences were derived from PBMCs from the stem cell graft donor, sampled from the stem cell graft. The chain is built from TRBV5-5 and TRBJ2-7; possible D gene TRBD1, 5 bases. This sequence originates from a human donor who donated a stem cell graft to a child with acute lymphoblastic leukemia. The CDR3 protein is CASSPFWAGTYEQYF. CDR3 sequence (DNA): TGTGCCAGCAGCCCCTTTTGGGCAGGGACCTACGAGCAGTACTTC.